This paragraph reports one T cell receptor (beta chain). Germline CDR1 is KGHDR and CDR2 is SFDVKD. V shed 3 bases and J 4 bases; nucleotides not matched to a gene: 2. The CDR3 length is 14 residues. These data originate in a study of blood T cell repertoires in COVID-19. Study as a whole: Acute-phase and convalescent COVID-19 samples originated in the United States, Italy and Spain. The cDNA or gDNA used as material had been derived from T cells, B-cell-depleted T cells, or PBMCs.

Individuals aged about 18 to 90 years were recruited from 24 US areas. Original processing methods: Reference gene primers were amplified, and this amplification served to estimate nucleated cell counts. This table comes from immunoSEQ multiplex PCR, and its TCRdb copy is limited to in-frame clones, with some not included. V and J calls and clone size are those listed in that table; D and trimming were worked out from the DNA. Here the sample spans 390,000 or so clones, 80% to 85% being singletons. Sequencing used PBMCs or T cells enriched from blood (not recorded which). The TCR comes from a woman between 45 and 60 years old who had recovered from COVID-19. The V gene is TRBV24-1, the J gene TRBJ2-5, with 9 positions matching TRBD2. The CDR3 DNA reads as TGTGCCACCAGTGATCGGCGGGGGGGAGAGACCCAGTACTTC. Protein product: CATSDRRGGETQYF.